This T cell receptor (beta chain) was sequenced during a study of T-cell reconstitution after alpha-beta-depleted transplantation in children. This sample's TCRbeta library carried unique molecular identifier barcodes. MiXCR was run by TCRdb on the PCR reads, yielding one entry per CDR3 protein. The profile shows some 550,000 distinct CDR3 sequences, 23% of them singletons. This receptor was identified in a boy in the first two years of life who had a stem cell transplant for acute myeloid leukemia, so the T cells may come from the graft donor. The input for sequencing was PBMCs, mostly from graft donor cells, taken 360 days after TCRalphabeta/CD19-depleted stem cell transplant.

This CDR3 reads CATSRGGIPTGELFF. In DNA form, the CDR3 reads TGTGCCACCAGCAGGGGGGGGATACCCACCGGGGAGCTGTTTTTT. The J gene is TRBJ2-2, the V gene TRBV15, with 7 bases identical to TRBD2. Germline assignment: CDR1 LNHNV and CDR2 YYDKDF (reference sequence). The V and J ends lost 3 bases and 4 bases, in that order; junction bases with no gene match: 5. The CDR3 runs to 15 residues.